What follows describes a single T cell receptor (beta chain). Germline V CDR1 and CDR2: GTSNPN, SVGIG (reference sequence). The CDR3 runs 14 residues. V was clipped by 0 bases and J by 6 bases, with 13 bases between them. Only in-frame clones appear in the TCRdb table, and some are missing; sequencing was by immunoSEQ multiplex PCR. This sample has 77,000 or so clones, with under 80% found just once. The data belong to a study of blood T cell repertoires in COVID-19. The gene calls are TRBV30 and TRBJ2-3, with D possibly matching TRBD2 (6 bases). This receptor was obtained from a human donor with acute or convalescent COVID-19. The donor label of this sample is uncertain. Source material: peripheral blood. The CDR3 DNA reads as TGTGCCTGGAGTGTGGGGGGAGGAGGGGATACGCAGTATTTT. It is translated as CAWSVGGGGDTQYF.